Listed below are T cell receptor beta chains from one sample, sequenced in a study of Graves' ophthalmopathy and Graves' hyperthyroidism. TCRdb re-called the multiplex PCR reads through MiXCR, storing one row per CDR3 protein. The sample shows fewer than 250,000 distinct CDR3 sequences, over 25% of them seen only once. The sequenced sample consisted of peripheral blood. Receptor source: a man aged 45-60 years with Graves' ophthalmopathy. Both conserved end residues are part of each CDR3. Each record gives: clone size, J gene, D gene, V gene, CDR3 DNA, CDR3 protein. D genes are given only for firm matches. The size field is filled for only some rows; it gives once, few, many or a size class.

abundance: .
j_gene: TRBJ1-1
d_gene: .
v_gene: TRBV12-3/TRBV12-4
CDR3nt: TGTGCCAGCAGTAAGAACACGAACCTGAACACTGAAGCTTTCTTT
CDR3aa: CASSKNTNLNTEAFF

abundance: .
j_gene: TRBJ1-2
d_gene: .
v_gene: TRBV6-2/TRBV6-3
CDR3nt: TGTGCCGTGAGAGAGAACTATGGCTACACCTTC
CDR3aa: CAVRENYGYTF

abundance: many
j_gene: TRBJ1-5
d_gene: TRBD1
v_gene: TRBV10-2
CDR3nt: TGCGCCAGCAGTGAGGTGGGACAGGGGGCACTGCCCCAGCATTTT
CDR3aa: CASSEVGQGALPQHF

abundance: many
j_gene: TRBJ1-5
d_gene: TRBD1
v_gene: TRBV7-2
CDR3nt: TGTGCCAGCAGCTCCCAAGGGGGCGACCAGCCCCAGCATTTT
CDR3aa: CASSSQGGDQPQHF

abundance: many
j_gene: TRBJ1-2
d_gene: .
v_gene: TRBV2
CDR3nt: TGTGCCAGCAGTGAGCACGGAGATGAGGGCTATGGCTACACCTTC
CDR3aa: CASSEHGDEGYGYTF

abundance: .
j_gene: TRBJ1-1
d_gene: TRBD1
v_gene: TRBV28
CDR3nt: TGTGCCAGCAGTTTATACGGGACAGGCACTGAAGCTTTCTTT
CDR3aa: CASSLYGTGTEAFF

abundance: many
j_gene: TRBJ2-2
d_gene: TRBD1
v_gene: TRBV29-1
CDR3nt: TGCAGCGTTGCCCCGACAGGGGTCACCGGGGAGCTGTTTTTT
CDR3aa: CSVAPTGVTGELFF

abundance: many
j_gene: TRBJ1-1
d_gene: .
v_gene: TRBV11-2
CDR3nt: TGTGCCAGCAGCTTAACAGACCTGAACACTGAAGCTTTCTTT
CDR3aa: CASSLTDLNTEAFF

abundance: many
j_gene: TRBJ2-7
d_gene: .
v_gene: TRBV7-8
CDR3nt: TGTGCCAGCAGCTTAGGTCGCGGGAACTACCGGAACGAGCAGTACTTC
CDR3aa: CASSLGRGNYRNEQYF

abundance: once
j_gene: TRBJ1-1
d_gene: TRBD1
v_gene: TRBV12-3/TRBV12-4
CDR3nt: TGTGCCAGCAGGCTACAGGGGGCGAACACTGAAGCTTTCTTT
CDR3aa: CASRLQGANTEAFF

abundance: many
j_gene: TRBJ1-6
d_gene: .
v_gene: TRBV28
CDR3nt: TGTGCCAGCACCACCCCGACGAGGGGCGGGAATTCACCCCTCCACTTT
CDR3aa: CASTTPTRGGNSPLHF

abundance: many
j_gene: TRBJ2-2
d_gene: .
v_gene: TRBV12-3/TRBV12-4
CDR3nt: TGTGCCAGCAATCCTTGCCGGGAACCCTCGAACACCGGGGAGCTGTTTTTT
CDR3aa: CASNPCREPSNTGELFF

abundance: many
j_gene: TRBJ2-7
d_gene: .
v_gene: TRBV29-1
CDR3nt: TGCAGCGTAGGGACGGGGATCTACGAGCAGTACTTC
CDR3aa: CSVGTGIYEQYF

abundance: many
j_gene: TRBJ2-7
d_gene: TRBD1
v_gene: TRBV6-2/TRBV6-3
CDR3nt: TGTGCCAGCCGACCCCTTGACAGGGGCTACGAGCAGTACTTC
CDR3aa: CASRPLDRGYEQYF

abundance: many
j_gene: TRBJ2-7
d_gene: TRBD2
v_gene: TRBV11-2
CDR3nt: TGTGCCAGCAGCCTGACTAGCGGGGACTTCTACGAGCAGTACTTC
CDR3aa: CASSLTSGDFYEQYF

abundance: .
j_gene: TRBJ2-7
d_gene: .
v_gene: TRBV6-5
CDR3nt: TGTGCCAGCAGTTACTCGGGTGGCGGGTTTAGCTCCTACGAGCAGTACTTC
CDR3aa: CASSYSGGGFSSYEQYF

abundance: many
j_gene: TRBJ1-2
d_gene: .
v_gene: TRBV9
CDR3nt: TGTGCCAGCAGCGTAGATAGCCTTTCGAGCTACACCTTC
CDR3aa: CASSVDSLSSYTF

abundance: .
j_gene: TRBJ2-6
d_gene: .
v_gene: TRBV2
CDR3nt: TGTGCCAGCAGTGAAGCCTCTGGGGCCAACGTCCTGACTTTC
CDR3aa: CASSEASGANVLTF

abundance: many
j_gene: TRBJ2-7
d_gene: TRBD2
v_gene: TRBV7-6
CDR3nt: TGTGCCAGCAGCTTAGACGGGACTAGCGAGCAGTACTTC
CDR3aa: CASSLDGTSEQYF

abundance: .
j_gene: TRBJ1-1
d_gene: .
v_gene: TRBV28
CDR3nt: TGTGCCAGCAGTTCTCATGGGTACAGGGAAGGCACTGAAGCTTTCTTT
CDR3aa: CASSSHGYREGTEAFF

abundance: many
j_gene: TRBJ1-2
d_gene: TRBD1
v_gene: TRBV2
CDR3nt: TGTGCCAGCAGGTTCGGGACAGCCTATGGCTACACCTTC
CDR3aa: CASRFGTAYGYTF

abundance: few
j_gene: TRBJ2-7
d_gene: .
v_gene: TRBV28
CDR3nt: TGTGCCAGCAGTTCCCCCCGGAGGGCCTCCTACGAGCAGTACTTC
CDR3aa: CASSSPRRASYEQYF

abundance: many
j_gene: TRBJ2-5
d_gene: TRBD1
v_gene: TRBV6-8
CDR3nt: TGTGCCAGGGCTGGACAGGGGGGATTCGAGACCCAGTACTTC
CDR3aa: CARAGQGGFETQYF

abundance: many
j_gene: TRBJ2-5
d_gene: TRBD2
v_gene: TRBV28
CDR3nt: TGTGCCAGCAGTTCAGCGCCTAGCGGGTGGCGCCGAGAGACCCAGTACTTC
CDR3aa: CASSSAPSGWRRETQYF

abundance: many
j_gene: TRBJ1-5
d_gene: .
v_gene: TRBV6-5
CDR3nt: TGTGCCAGCAGCTTACAGCGTAATCAGCCCCAGCATTTT
CDR3aa: CASSLQRNQPQHF

abundance: .
j_gene: TRBJ2-7
d_gene: .
v_gene: TRBV6-1
CDR3nt: TGTGCCAGCCATTCCATTGAGTCCTACGAGCAGTACTTC
CDR3aa: CASHSIESYEQYF

abundance: many
j_gene: TRBJ2-2
d_gene: TRBD1
v_gene: TRBV5-5
CDR3nt: TGTGCCAGCAGCTTGAGGACAGGGGTCACCGGGGAGCTGTTTTTT
CDR3aa: CASSLRTGVTGELFF

abundance: once
j_gene: TRBJ1-1
d_gene: .
v_gene: TRBV13
CDR3nt: TGTGCCAGCGATGAGCGGGGAAGACGGATGAACACTGAAGCTTTCTTT
CDR3aa: CASDERGRRMNTEAFF